These T cell receptor beta chains were read from a single sample in a study of blood T cell repertoires in COVID-19. Some clones are missing from TCRdb's copy, which holds only in-frame ones; the method was immunoSEQ multiplex PCR. The sample consists of some 83,000 clones, 86% of them appearing once. The material sequenced was peripheral blood. The receptors stem from a man aged 50 to 60 with active COVID-19. Both conserved end residues are part of each CDR3. Fields, in order: J gene, V gene, clone size, D gene, CDR3 protein, CDR3 DNA. D genes are given only for firm matches. Size is stated for part of the rows, as once, few or many counts, or as a class when the clone is expanded.

TRBJ2-7 TRBV6-5 NA NA CASSYSTWELNEQYF TGTGCCAGCAGTTACTCGACTTGGGAGTTAAACGAGCAGTACTTC
TRBJ1-1 TRBV15 NA TRBD1 CATSRRQGRTEAFF TGTGCCACCAGCAGAAGACAGGGGAGGACTGAAGCTTTCTTT
TRBJ1-1 TRBV3-1/TRBV3-2 NA TRBD1 CASSSRAYRGRTSEAFF TGTGCCAGCAGCTCAAGGGCCTACAGGGGCCGTACCTCCGAAGCTTTCTTT
TRBJ1-2 TRBV30 NA NA CAWSSTGLNYGYTF TGTGCCTGGAGTTCAACGGGACTAAACTATGGCTACACCTTC
TRBJ2-7 TRBV2 NA NA CASSDQGLSYEQYF TGTGCCAGCAGTGACCAGGGCCTATCCTACGAGCAGTACTTC
TRBJ1-1 TRBV4-1 NA TRBD1 CASSQVGTGRTEAFF TGCGCCAGCAGCCAAGTGGGGACAGGACGAACTGAAGCTTTCTTT
TRBJ1-2 TRBV6-5 NA TRBD1 CASGGQGLGYTF TGTGCCAGCGGGGGACAGGGCCTTGGCTACACCTTC
TRBJ2-5 TRBV2 NA NA CASSSGNGFETQYF TGTGCCAGCAGTAGCGGCAACGGGTTCGAGACCCAGTACTTC
TRBJ2-5 TRBV14 NA NA CASSQEPGGIETQYF TGTGCCAGCAGCCAAGAGCCAGGAGGAATAGAGACCCAGTACTTC
TRBJ2-1 TRBV3-1/TRBV3-2 NA TRBD1 CASSDGQAPLGDEQFF TGTGCCAGCAGCGACGGACAGGCTCCCCTCGGCGATGAGCAGTTCTTC
TRBJ2-2 TRBV6-5 NA NA CASSYKRWNTGELFF TGTGCCAGCAGTTACAAGAGGTGGAACACCGGGGAGCTGTTTTTT
TRBJ1-4 TRBV6-2/TRBV6-3 NA NA CASSLLSTNEKLFF TGTGCCAGCAGTCTACTTTCAACTAATGAAAAACTGTTTTTT
TRBJ1-1 TRBV15 NA TRBD1 CATSRPWTGPNTEAFF TGTGCCACCAGCAGGCCATGGACAGGACCGAACACTGAAGCTTTCTTT
TRBJ2-1 TRBV24-1 NA NA CATLDLTYSYNEQFF TGTGCCACCCTGGACTTAACCTACTCCTACAATGAGCAGTTCTTC
TRBJ1-4 TRBV7-2 NA TRBD1 CASSLFGTGDEKLFF TGTGCCAGCAGCTTATTCGGGACAGGGGATGAAAAACTGTTTTTT
TRBJ2-5 TRBV24-1 NA TRBD1 CATSDSTGGRETQYF TGTGCCACCAGTGATTCCACAGGGGGCAGGGAGACCCAGTACTTC
TRBJ2-2 TRBV27 NA TRBD2 CASSFRRLAGVNTGELFF TGTGCCAGCAGTTTCCGACGGTTAGCGGGAGTGAACACCGGGGAGCTGTTTTTT
TRBJ1-1 TRBV24-1 NA TRBD1 CATSDSTGGITEAFF TGTGCCACCAGTGATTCCACAGGGGGCATCACTGAAGCTTTCTTT
TRBJ2-6 TRBV3-1/TRBV3-2 once NA CASSVGAAGANVLTF TGTGCCAGCAGCGTAGGGGCAGCTGGGGCCAACGTCCTGACTTTC
TRBJ1-4 TRBV30 NA TRBD1 CAWSQGAGNEKLFF TGTGCCTGGAGCCAGGGGGCAGGGAATGAAAAACTGTTTTTT
TRBJ2-7 TRBV5-1 NA TRBD2 CASSVLAGSTYEQYF TGCGCCAGCAGTGTACTAGCGGGTTCCACCTACGAGCAGTACTTC
TRBJ1-1 TRBV7-2 NA NA CASSLVPSGNTEAFF TGTGCCAGCAGCTTAGTGCCCTCAGGGAACACTGAAGCTTTCTTT
TRBJ2-3 TRBV2 NA NA CASSAGQGGTDTQYF TGTGCCAGCAGTGCTGGCCAGGGCGGCACAGATACGCAGTATTTT
TRBJ2-3 TRBV6-5 NA NA CASSYSARADTQYF TGTGCCAGCAGTTACTCGGCGAGGGCAGATACGCAGTATTTT
TRBJ1-2 TRBV2 NA NA CASSDSGGAYGYTF TGTGCCAGCAGTGATAGCGGGGGGGCCTATGGCTACACCTTC
TRBJ2-1 TRBV7-7 NA TRBD2 CASSGGGGTSGRSSYNEQFF TGTGCCAGCAGCGGGGGTGGCGGGACTAGCGGGAGGAGCTCCTACAATGAGCAGTTCTTC
TRBJ1-1 TRBV5-1 few NA CASSLGLGQMNTEAFF TGCGCCAGCAGCTTGGGGTTAGGACAAATGAACACTGAAGCTTTCTTT
TRBJ2-7 TRBV28 NA TRBD1 CASSLGTGWRSSYEQYF TGTGCCAGCAGTTTAGGGACAGGGTGGCGAAGCTCCTACGAGCAGTACTTC
TRBJ2-3 TRBV11-2 NA NA CASSLRESGTDTQYF TGTGCCAGCAGCTTAAGGGAGTCAGGAACAGATACGCAGTATTTT
TRBJ2-5 TRBV5-5 NA NA CASSAGSVETQYF TGTGCCAGCAGCGCTGGCTCTGTAGAGACCCAGTACTTC
TRBJ2-1 TRBV19 NA TRBD2 CASMVPTAGGLYNEQFF TGTGCCAGTATGGTTCCCACAGCGGGGGGTTTGTACAATGAGCAGTTCTTC
TRBJ2-7 TRBV4-2 NA TRBD2 CASSQDPRTSGAPYEQYF TGTGCCAGCAGCCAAGATCCCCGGACTAGCGGGGCCCCCTACGAGCAGTACTTC
TRBJ2-1 TRBV20-1 NA NA CSASLRNEQFF TGCAGTGCTAGTCTACGCAATGAGCAGTTCTTC
TRBJ1-1 TRBV14 NA NA CASSLRTGHLNTEAFF TGTGCCAGCAGCCTAAGAACGGGACATCTGAACACTGAAGCTTTCTTT
TRBJ1-5 TRBV4-1 NA TRBD1 CASSQRTGGYSNQPQHF TGCGCCAGCAGCCAACGGACAGGGGGCTATAGCAATCAGCCCCAGCATTTT
TRBJ2-4 TRBV12-3/TRBV12-4 NA TRBD2 CASSLTSGGSRYF TGTGCCAGCAGTTTAACTAGCGGGGGGTCCAGGTACTTC
TRBJ2-2 TRBV6-5 NA TRBD1 CASRRDRDTGELFF TGTGCCAGCAGACGGGACAGGGACACCGGGGAGCTGTTTTTT
TRBJ2-7 TRBV9 NA TRBD1 CASSARDRGYEQYF TGTGCCAGCAGCGCCCGGGACAGGGGCTACGAGCAGTACTTC
TRBJ2-1 TRBV2 NA NA CAIFPRVDEQFF TGTGCCATCTTCCCCAGGGTCGATGAGCAGTTCTTC
TRBJ2-7 TRBV7-2 NA NA CASSPSGGGRFEQYF TGTGCCAGCAGCCCCAGCGGAGGCGGACGTTTCGAGCAGTACTTC
TRBJ2-2 TRBV6-6 NA NA CATRESGDTGELFF TGTGCCACCCGGGAGTCGGGGGACACCGGGGAGCTGTTTTTT
TRBJ1-5 TRBV7-9 NA NA CASSLTINQPQHF TGTGCCAGCAGCTTAACAATAAATCAGCCCCAGCATTTT
TRBJ2-1 TRBV5-8 NA NA CASRPPGSFSYNEQFF TGTGCCAGCAGACCACCCGGGAGTTTCTCCTACAATGAGCAGTTCTTC
TRBJ1-2 TRBV19 NA TRBD1 CASGTGFNYGYTF TGTGCCTCCGGGACAGGGTTTAACTATGGCTACACCTTC
TRBJ2-5 TRBV5-1 once TRBD1 CASSMFGTVEYQETQYF TGCGCCAGCAGCATGTTTGGGACAGTGGAGTACCAAGAGACCCAGTACTTC
TRBJ2-1 TRBV27 few NA CASRSRRDSFSDEQFF TGTGCCAGCAGATCCCGCCGGGACTCCTTTTCTGATGAGCAGTTCTTC
TRBJ1-5 TRBV2 NA NA CASRETGNQPQHF TGTGCCAGCAGGGAGACGGGAAATCAGCCCCAGCATTTT
TRBJ2-3 TRBV29-1 NA NA CSVGAYTDTQYF TGCAGCGTTGGGGCTTACACAGATACGCAGTATTTT
TRBJ1-1 TRBV24-1 NA TRBD1 CATRGQGAESTEAFF TGTGCCACCAGGGGCCAGGGGGCCGAGAGCACTGAAGCTTTCTTT
TRBJ2-3 TRBV6-4 NA TRBD2 CASSVLAGDVDTQYF TGTGCCAGCAGTGTACTAGCGGGAGACGTAGATACGCAGTATTTT
TRBJ1-2 TRBV5-4 NA TRBD1 CASTLNPTGGVDGYTF TGTGCCAGCACCCTCAACCCGACAGGGGGCGTGGATGGCTACACCTTC
TRBJ2-2 TRBV11-3 NA TRBD2 CASSAGLGETGELFF TGTGCCAGCAGTGCGGGACTAGGGGAAACCGGGGAGCTGTTTTTT
TRBJ2-1 TRBV15 NA NA CATSERPAGNEQFF TGTGCCACCAGCGAAAGGCCGGCGGGCAATGAGCAGTTCTTC
TRBJ1-2 TRBV9 once NA CASRPQGRPTFLYGYTF TGTGCCAGCAGACCACAGGGTCGACCCACTTTTCTTTATGGCTACACCTTC
TRBJ2-7 TRBV30 NA TRBD2 CAWRKAGGGTYEQYF TGTGCCTGGAGGAAGGCTGGGGGGGGAACCTACGAGCAGTACTTC
TRBJ1-4 TRBV18 NA NA CASSPSLDEKLFF TGTGCCAGCTCACCAAGCCTCGATGAAAAACTGTTTTTT
TRBJ2-7 TRBV4-3 NA TRBD1 CASSQGRDSDYEQYF TGCGCCAGCAGCCAGGGCCGGGACAGCGACTACGAGCAGTACTTC
TRBJ1-2 TRBV24-1 few TRBD1 CATSDPDRGEYGYTF TGTGCCACCAGTGACCCGGACAGGGGCGAGTATGGCTACACCTTC
TRBJ2-5 TRBV7-2 NA TRBD1 CASSVDREGWETQYF TGTGCCAGCAGCGTAGACAGGGAAGGTTGGGAGACCCAGTACTTC